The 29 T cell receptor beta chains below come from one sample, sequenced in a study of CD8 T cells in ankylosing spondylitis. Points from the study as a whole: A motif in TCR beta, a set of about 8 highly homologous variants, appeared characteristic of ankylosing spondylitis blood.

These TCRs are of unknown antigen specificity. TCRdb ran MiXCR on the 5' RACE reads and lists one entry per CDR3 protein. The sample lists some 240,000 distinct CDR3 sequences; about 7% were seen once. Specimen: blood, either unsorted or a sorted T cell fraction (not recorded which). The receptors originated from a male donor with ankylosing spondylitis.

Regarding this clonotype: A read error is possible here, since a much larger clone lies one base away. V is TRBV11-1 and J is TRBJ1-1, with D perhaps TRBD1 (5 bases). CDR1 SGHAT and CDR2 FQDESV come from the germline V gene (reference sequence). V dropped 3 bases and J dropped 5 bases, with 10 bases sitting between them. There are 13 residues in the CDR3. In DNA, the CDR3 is TGTGCCAGCAGCTTGCCAGGGTGGACTGAAGCTTTCTTT. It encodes CASSLPGWTEAFF.

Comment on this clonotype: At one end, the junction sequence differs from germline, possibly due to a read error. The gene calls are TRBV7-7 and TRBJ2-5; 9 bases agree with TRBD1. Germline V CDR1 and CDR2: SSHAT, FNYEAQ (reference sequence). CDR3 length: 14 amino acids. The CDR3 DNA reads TGTGCTAGCAGCCCACACAGGGGGCAGGAGACCCAGTACTTC. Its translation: CASSPHRGQETQYF.

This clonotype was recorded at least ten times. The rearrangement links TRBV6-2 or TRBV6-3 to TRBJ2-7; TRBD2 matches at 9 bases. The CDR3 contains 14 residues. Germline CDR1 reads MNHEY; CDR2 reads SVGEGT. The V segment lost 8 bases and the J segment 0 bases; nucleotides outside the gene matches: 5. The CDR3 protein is CASDSGGLSYEQYF. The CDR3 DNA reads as TGTGCCAGCGATAGCGGGGGACTCTCCTACGAGCAGTACTTC.

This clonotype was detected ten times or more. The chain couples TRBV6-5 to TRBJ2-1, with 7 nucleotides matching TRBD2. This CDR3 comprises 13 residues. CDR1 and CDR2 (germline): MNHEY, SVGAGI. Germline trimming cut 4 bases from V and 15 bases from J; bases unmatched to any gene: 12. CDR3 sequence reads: CASSFVGGGGWFF. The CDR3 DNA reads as TGTGCCAGCAGTTTTGTTGGTGGGGGGGGTTGGTTCTTC.

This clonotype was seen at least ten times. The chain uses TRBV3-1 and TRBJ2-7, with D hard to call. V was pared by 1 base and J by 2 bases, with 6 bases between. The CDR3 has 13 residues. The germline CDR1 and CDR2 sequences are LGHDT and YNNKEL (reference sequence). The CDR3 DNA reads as TGTGCCAGCAGCCAAGCTTGGACCTACGAGCAGTACTTC. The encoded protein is CASSQAWTYEQYF.

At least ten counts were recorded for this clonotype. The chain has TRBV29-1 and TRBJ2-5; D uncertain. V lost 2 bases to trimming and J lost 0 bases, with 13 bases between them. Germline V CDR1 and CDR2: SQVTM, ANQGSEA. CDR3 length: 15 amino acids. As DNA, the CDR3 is TGCAGCGTTGAAAAATCCGGCCTCTACCAAGAGACCCAGTACTTC. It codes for CSVEKSGLYQETQYF. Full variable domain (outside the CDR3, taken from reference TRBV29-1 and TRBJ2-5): SAVISQKPSRDICQRGTSLTIQCQVDSQVTMMFWYRQQPGQSLTLIATANQGSEATYESGFVIDKFPISRPNLTFSTLTVSNMSPEDSSIYLCSVEKSGLYQETQYFGPGTRLLVL.

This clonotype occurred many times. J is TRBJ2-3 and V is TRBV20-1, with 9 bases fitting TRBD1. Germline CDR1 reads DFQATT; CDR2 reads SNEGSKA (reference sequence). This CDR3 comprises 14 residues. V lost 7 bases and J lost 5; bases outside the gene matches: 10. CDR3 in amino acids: CSVDRDRVGDTQYF. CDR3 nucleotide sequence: TGCAGTGTCGACCGGGACAGGGTAGGAGATACGCAGTATTTT.

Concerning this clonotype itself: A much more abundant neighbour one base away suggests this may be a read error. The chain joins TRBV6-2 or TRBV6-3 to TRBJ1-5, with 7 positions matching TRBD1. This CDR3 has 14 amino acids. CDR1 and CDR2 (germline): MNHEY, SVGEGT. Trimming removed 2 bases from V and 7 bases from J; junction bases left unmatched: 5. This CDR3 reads CASSYIRGGQPQHF. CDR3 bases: TGTGCCAGCAGTTACATCAGGGGGGGCCAGCCCCAGCATTTT.

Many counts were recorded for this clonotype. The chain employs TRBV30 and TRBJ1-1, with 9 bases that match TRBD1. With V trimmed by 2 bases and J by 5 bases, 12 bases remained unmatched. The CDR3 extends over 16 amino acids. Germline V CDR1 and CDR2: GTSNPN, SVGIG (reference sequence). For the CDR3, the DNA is TGTGCCTGGAGTTCTTACCCGGGACAGGGAGGGACTGAAGCTTTCTTT. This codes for CAWSSYPGQGGTEAFF. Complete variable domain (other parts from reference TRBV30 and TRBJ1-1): SQTIHQWPATLVQPVGSPLSLECTVEGTSNPNLYWYRQAAGRGLQLLFYSVGIGQISSEVPQNLSASRPQDRQFILSSKKLLLSDSGFYLCAWSSYPGQGGTEAFFGQGTRLTVV.

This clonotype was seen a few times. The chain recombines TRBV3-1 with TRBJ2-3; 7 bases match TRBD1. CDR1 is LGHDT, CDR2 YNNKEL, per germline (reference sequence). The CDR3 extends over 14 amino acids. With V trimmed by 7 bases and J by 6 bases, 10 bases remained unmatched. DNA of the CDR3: TGTGCCAGCAACCGGGACAGTTCGGGCGATACGCAGTATTTT. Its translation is CASNRDSSGDTQYF.

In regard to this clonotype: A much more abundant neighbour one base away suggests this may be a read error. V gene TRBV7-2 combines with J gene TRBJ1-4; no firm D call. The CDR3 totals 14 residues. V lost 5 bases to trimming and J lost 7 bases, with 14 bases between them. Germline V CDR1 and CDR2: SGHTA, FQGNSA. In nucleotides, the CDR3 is TGTGCCAGCAGCCCGTGGGGTGGTAGTGAAAAACTGTTTTTT. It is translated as CASSPWGGSEKLFF. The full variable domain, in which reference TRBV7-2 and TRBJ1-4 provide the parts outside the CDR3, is GAGVSQSPSNKVTEKGKDVELRCDPISGHTALYWYRQSLGQGLEFLIYFQGNSAPDKSGLPSDRFSAERTGGSVSTLTIQRTQQEDSAVYLCASSPWGGSEKLFFGSGTQLSVL.

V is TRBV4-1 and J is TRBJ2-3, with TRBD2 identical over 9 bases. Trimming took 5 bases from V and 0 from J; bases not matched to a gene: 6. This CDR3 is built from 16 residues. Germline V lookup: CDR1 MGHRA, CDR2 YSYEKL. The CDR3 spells CASSSRGRDSTDTQYF. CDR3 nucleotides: TGCGCCAGCAGCTCTCGCGGGAGGGATAGCACAGATACGCAGTATTTT.

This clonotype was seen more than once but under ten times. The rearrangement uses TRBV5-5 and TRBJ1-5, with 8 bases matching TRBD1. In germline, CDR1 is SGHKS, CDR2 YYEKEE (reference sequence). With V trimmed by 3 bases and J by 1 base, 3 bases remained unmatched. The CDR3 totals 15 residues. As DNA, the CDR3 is TGTGCCAGCAGCTCGGGACAGGCAAGCAATCAGCCCCAGCATTTT. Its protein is CASSSGQASNQPQHF. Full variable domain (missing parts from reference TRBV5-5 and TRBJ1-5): DAGVTQSPTHLIKTRGQQVTLRCSPISGHKSVSWYQQVLGQGPQFIFQYYEKEERGRGNFPDRFSARQFPNYSSELNVNALLLGDSALYLCASSSGQASNQPQHFGDGTRLSIL.

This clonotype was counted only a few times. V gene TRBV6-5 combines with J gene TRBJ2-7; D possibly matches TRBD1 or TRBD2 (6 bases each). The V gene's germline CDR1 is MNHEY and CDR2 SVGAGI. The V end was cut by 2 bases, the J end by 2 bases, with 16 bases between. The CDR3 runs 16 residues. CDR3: CASSYERGAAAYEQYF. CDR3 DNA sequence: TGTGCCAGCAGTTACGAGAGGGGGGCCGCCGCCTACGAGCAGTACTTC.

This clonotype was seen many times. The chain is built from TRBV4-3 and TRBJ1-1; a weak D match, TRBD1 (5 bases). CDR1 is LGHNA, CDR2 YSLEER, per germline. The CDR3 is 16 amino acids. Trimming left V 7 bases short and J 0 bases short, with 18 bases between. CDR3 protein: CASTTFAQAMNTEAFF. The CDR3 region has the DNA TGCGCCAGCACCACCTTTGCACAGGCGATGAACACTGAAGCTTTCTTT.

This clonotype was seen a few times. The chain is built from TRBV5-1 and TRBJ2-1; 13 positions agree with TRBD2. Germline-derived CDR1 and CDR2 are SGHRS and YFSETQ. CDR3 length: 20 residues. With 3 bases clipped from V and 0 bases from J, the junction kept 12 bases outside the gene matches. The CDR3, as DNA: TGCGCCAGCAGCTGGGGGCGACTAGCGGGGGGCTCAAGCTCCTACAATGAGCAGTTCTTC. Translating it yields CASSWGRLAGGSSSYNEQFF.

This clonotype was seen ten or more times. The CDR3 DNA sequence: TGTGCCAGCAGACAGAGGACCAACAATGAGCAGTTCTTC. Protein product: CASRQRTNNEQFF. This chain joins TRBV12-3 or TRBV12-4 and TRBJ2-1; D gene unclear. The CDR3 contains 13 residues. V was trimmed by 6 bases and J by 5 bases, leaving 11 bases between them.

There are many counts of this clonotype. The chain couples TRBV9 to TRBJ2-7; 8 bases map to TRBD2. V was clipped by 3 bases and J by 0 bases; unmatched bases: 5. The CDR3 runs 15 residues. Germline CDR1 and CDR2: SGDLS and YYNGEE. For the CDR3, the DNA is TGTGCCAGCAGCGCCGCCGGGACTAGCTCCTACGAGCAGTACTTC. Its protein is CASSAAGTSSYEQYF.

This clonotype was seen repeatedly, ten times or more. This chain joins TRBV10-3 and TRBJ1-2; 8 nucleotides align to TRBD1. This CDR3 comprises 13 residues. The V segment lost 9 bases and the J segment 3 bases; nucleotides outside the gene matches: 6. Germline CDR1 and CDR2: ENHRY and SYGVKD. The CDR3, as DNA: TGTGCCATTTTGGACAGGGACGACTATGGCTACACCTTC. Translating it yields CAILDRDDYGYTF.

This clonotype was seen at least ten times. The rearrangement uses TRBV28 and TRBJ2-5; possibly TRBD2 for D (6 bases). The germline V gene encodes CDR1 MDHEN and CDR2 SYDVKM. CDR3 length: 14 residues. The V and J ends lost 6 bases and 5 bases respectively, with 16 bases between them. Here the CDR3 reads CASSGGEAFETQYF. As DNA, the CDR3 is TGTGCCAGCAGCGGGGGTGAGGCATTCGAGACCCAGTACTTC.

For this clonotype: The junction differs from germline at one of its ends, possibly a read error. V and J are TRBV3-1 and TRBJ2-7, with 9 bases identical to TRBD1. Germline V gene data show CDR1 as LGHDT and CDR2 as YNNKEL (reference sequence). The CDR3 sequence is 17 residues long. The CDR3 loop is CAGSQDGEGQGSDEQYF. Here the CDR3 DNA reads TGTGCCGGCAGCCAAGATGGGGAGGGACAGGGATCGGACGAGCAGTACTTC.

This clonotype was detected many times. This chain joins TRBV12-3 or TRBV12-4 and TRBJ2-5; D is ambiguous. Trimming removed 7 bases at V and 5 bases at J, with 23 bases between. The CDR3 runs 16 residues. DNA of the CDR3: TGTGCCAGCACCCAGAGTTGGGGATTCGGGCGGGAGACCCAGTACTTC. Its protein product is CASTQSWGFGRETQYF.

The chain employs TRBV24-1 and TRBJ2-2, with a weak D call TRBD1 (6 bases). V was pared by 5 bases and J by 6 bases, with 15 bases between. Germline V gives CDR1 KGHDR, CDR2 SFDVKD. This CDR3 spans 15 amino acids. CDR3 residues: CATSADTGLPGELFF. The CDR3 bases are TGTGCCACCAGTGCCGATACAGGGCTTCCCGGGGAGCTGTTTTTT.

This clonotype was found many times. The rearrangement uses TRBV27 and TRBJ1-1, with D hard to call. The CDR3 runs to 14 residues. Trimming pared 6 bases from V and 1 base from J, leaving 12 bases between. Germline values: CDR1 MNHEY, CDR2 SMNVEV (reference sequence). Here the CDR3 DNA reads TGTGCCAGCAGCCCCGGTCTCTCGAACACTGAAGCTTTCTTT. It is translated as CASSPGLSNTEAFF.

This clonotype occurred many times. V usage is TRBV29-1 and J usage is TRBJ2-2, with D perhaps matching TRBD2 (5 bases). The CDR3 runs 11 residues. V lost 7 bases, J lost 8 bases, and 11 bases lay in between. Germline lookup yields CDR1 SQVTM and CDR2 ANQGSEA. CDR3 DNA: TGCAGCGCTGGGAGACGGGGGGAGCTGTTTTTT. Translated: CSAGRRGELFF.

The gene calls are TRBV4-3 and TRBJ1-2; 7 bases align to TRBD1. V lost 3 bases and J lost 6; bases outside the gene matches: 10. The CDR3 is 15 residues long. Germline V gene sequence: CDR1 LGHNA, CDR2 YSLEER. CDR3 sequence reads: CASSQDRITFHGYTF. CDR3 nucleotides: TGCGCCAGCAGCCAGGACAGGATTACATTCCATGGCTACACCTTC.

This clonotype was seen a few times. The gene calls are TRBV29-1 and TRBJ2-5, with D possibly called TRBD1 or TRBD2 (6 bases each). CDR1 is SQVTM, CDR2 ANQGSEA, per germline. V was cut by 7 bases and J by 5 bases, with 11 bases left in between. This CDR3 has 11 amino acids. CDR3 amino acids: CSAQGRETQYF. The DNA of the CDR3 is TGCAGCGCCCAGGGGAGGGAGACCCAGTACTTC.

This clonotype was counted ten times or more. This CDR3 is CASSLVGRVVDEQYF. As DNA, the CDR3 is TGCGCCAGCAGCTTGGTCGGCAGGGTGGTCGACGAGCAGTACTTC. The gene calls are TRBV5-1 and TRBJ2-7; TRBD1 is a possible D gene (5 bases). The CDR3 covers 15 residues. Germline CDR1 and CDR2: SGHRS and YFSETQ. V shed 0 bases and J shed 5 bases, with 15 bases lying between them. Using reference TRBV5-1 and TRBJ2-7 for the parts outside the CDR3, the full variable domain is KAGVTQTPRYLIKTRGQQVTLSCSPISGHRSVSWYQQTPGQGLQFLFEYFSETQRNKGNFPGRFSGRQFSNSRSEMNVSTLELGDSALYLCASSLVGRVVDEQYFGPGTRLTVT.

Here the CDR3 reads CASSLSKVASLNEQFF. In DNA form, the CDR3 reads TGTGCCAGCAGTTTATCGAAGGTAGCCTCCCTCAATGAGCAGTTCTTC. The V call is TRBV27, the J call TRBJ2-1; D is undetermined. Germline V gene lookup returns CDR1 MNHEY and CDR2 SMNVEV (reference sequence). Between the trimmed V and J ends, which lost 0 bases and 6 bases, there was a span of 15 bases. CDR3 length: 16 residues.